This T cell receptor beta chain was recorded in a study of preoperative IRX-2 immunotherapy in early breast cancer. TCRdb's copy holds only in-frame clones and misses some; the assay was immunoSEQ multiplex PCR. The sample holds some 59,000 clones; approximately 94% are singletons and the top ten take roughly 1.8%. The CDR3 is made up of 17 amino acids. The V gene's germline CDR1 is LNHDA and CDR2 SQIVND (reference sequence). With 3 bases removed from V and 4 bases from J, the gap between germline ends came to 16 bases. Treatment here: preoperative locoregional IRX-2 cytokine immunotherapy. The sample was gathered from a patient treated with IRX-2 immunotherapy. The chain carries TRBV19 and TRBJ2-6; perhaps TRBD2 as D (6 bases). This receptor was identified in a human donor with breast cancer. CDR3 region: CASSISLAGLGANVLTF. CDR3 bases: TGTGCCAGTAGTATTAGTCTCGCGGGGCTGGGGGCCAACGTCCTGACTTTC.